What follows are 10 T cell receptor beta chains derived from one specimen sequenced in a study of technical replicates of blood from several donors. Data came from immunoSEQ multiplex PCR; TCRdb stores just in-frame clones and leaves some out. Counted here are roughly 50,000 clones, roughly 96% occurring once; the ten biggest clones make up 3.1%. Specimen: PBMCs. These receptors were taken from a human donor in good health. Some clones in this sample may be carry-over from other donors' samples.

The rearrangement joins TRBV7-2 to TRBJ2-3, with 8 positions matching TRBD1. V lost 4 bases to trimming and J lost 5 bases; unmatched junction nucleotides: 14. Germline values: CDR1 SGHTA, CDR2 FQGNSA. This CDR3 has 17 amino acids. As DNA, the CDR3 is TGTGCCAGCAGCTCTAGTCCGCGGGCAGGGGGCGGAGATACGCAGTATTTT. It encodes CASSSSPRAGGGDTQYF.

V and J are TRBV7-2 and TRBJ2-7; 8 nucleotides line up with TRBD1. V was pared by 6 bases and J by 2 bases, with 6 bases of the junction left unmatched. The CDR3 consists of 14 residues. CDR1 SGHTA and CDR2 FQGNSA come from the germline V gene. CDR3 region: CASRQGGSPYEQYF. CDR3 coding DNA: TGTGCCAGCAGACAGGGGGGATCCCCCTACGAGCAGTACTTC.

The chain carries TRBV29-1 and TRBJ2-3; TRBD2 agrees at 13 bases. V lost 4 bases, J lost 2 bases, and 6 bases stayed unmatched. The CDR3 runs 16 residues. Germline CDR1 is SQVTM and CDR2 is ANQGSEA. The DNA of the CDR3 is TGCAGCGTTGGTGCGGGACTAGCGGGGCCCACAGATACGCAGTATTTT. It yields the protein CSVGAGLAGPTDTQYF.

This rearrangement joins TRBV10-3 to TRBJ2-7; TRBD1 agrees at 9 bases. The CDR3 extends over 15 amino acids. Per germline, CDR1 ENHRY and CDR2 SYGVKD. The junction had 6 bases not matched to a gene; V was cut back by 6 bases and J by 0 bases. Here the CDR3 DNA reads TGTGCCATCAGGGGGACAGGGCCAAGCTCCTACGAGCAGTACTTC. It is translated as CAIRGTGPSSYEQYF.

The count of this clone is one. This chain links TRBV7-2 with TRBJ1-6; 8 nucleotides align to TRBD1. The germline CDR1 and CDR2 sequences are SGHTA and FQGNSA. There are 16 residues in the CDR3. The junction had 5 bases not matched to a gene; V was cut back by 1 base and J by 6 bases. CDR3 bases: TGTGCCAGCAGCTTAGGACAGGGGCAGGTTAATTCACCCCTCCACTTT. Protein sequence: CASSLGQGQVNSPLHF.

The rearrangement links TRBV6-1 to TRBJ2-3; D gene ambiguous. Deletions cut 5 bases from V and 0 bases from J, with 12 bases between. The CDR3 length is 15 residues. CDR1 and CDR2 (germline): MNHNS, SASEGT. This chain's CDR3 is CASSFPVASTDTQYF. CDR3 nucleotide sequence: TGTGCCAGCAGTTTTCCCGTTGCGAGCACAGATACGCAGTATTTT.

The CDR3 DNA reads as TGTGCCAGTGTAGCCGGGACATTATTGTCCGGGGAGCTGTTTTTT. The encoded protein is CASVAGTLLSGELFF. The chain carries TRBV19 and TRBJ2-2, with TRBD1 as a possible D gene (6 bases). This CDR3 has 15 amino acids. Looked up from germline, CDR1 is LNHDA and CDR2 is SQIVND (reference sequence). V gave up 8 bases and J gave up 6 bases, with 19 bases separating them.

This chain links TRBV9 with TRBJ1-5, with unresolved D. Germline assignment: CDR1 SGDLS and CDR2 YYNGEE. With 0 bases removed from V and 5 bases from J, the gap between germline ends came to 21 bases. The CDR3 extends over 18 amino acids. CDR3 DNA sequence: TGTGCCAGCAGCGTAGTCGAGGAGCGGGAAAATTTTTATCAGCCCCAGCATTTT. The encoded protein is CASSVVEERENFYQPQHF.

V and J are TRBV18 and TRBJ1-5; 7 bases are shared with TRBD1. There are 14 residues in the CDR3. The germline gives CDR1 KGHSH, CDR2 LQKENI. The V gene end was trimmed by 4 bases and the J gene end by 3 bases; junction bases not matched to a gene: 3. The CDR3 nucleotides read TGTGCCAGCTCACTAGGACAGGTCAATCAGCCCCAGCATTTT. Amino acids: CASSLGQVNQPQHF. The full variable domain, its missing parts supplied by reference TRBV18 and TRBJ1-5, is NAGVMQNPRHLVRRRGQEARLRCSPMKGHSHVYWYRQLPEEGLKFMVYLQKENIIDESGMPKERFSAEFPKEGPSILRIQQVVRGDSAAYFCASSLGQVNQPQHFGDGTRLSIL.

This chain connects TRBV27 to TRBJ1-4; TRBD1 is a possible D gene (6 bases). Germline V CDR1 and CDR2: MNHEY, SMNVEV (reference sequence). Trimming took 4 bases from V and 8 from J, leaving 14 bases between them. The CDR3 consists of 14 residues. CDR3 protein: CASSWGGPREKLFF. In nucleotides, the CDR3 is TGTGCCAGCAGTTGGGGGGGGCCGCGGGAAAAACTGTTTTTT.